Presented here are 22 T cell receptor beta chains from one specimen sequenced in a study of blood T cell repertoires in COVID-19. Produced via immunoSEQ multiplex PCR; TCRdb's table is partial and in-frame only. The sample holds 300,000 to 450,000 clones, approximately 89% seen once. Input material: PBMCs or T cells enriched from blood (not recorded which). The receptors originated from a man in his forties or fifties in a cohort exposed to, infected with or recovered from COVID-19 (not recorded which).

V is TRBV7-9 and J is TRBJ2-5; D gene ambiguous. CDR1 is SEHNR and CDR2 is FQNEAQ in the germline V gene (reference sequence). This CDR3 is 15 amino acids long. V was pared by 5 bases and J by 1 base, with 14 bases between. The CDR3 spells CASSPSLAPQETQYF. CDR3 sequence (DNA): TGTGCCAGCAGCCCCTCCCTGGCCCCCCAAGAGACCCAGTACTTC. Drawing the rest from reference TRBV7-9 and TRBJ2-5, the complete variable domain is DTGVSQNPRHKITKRGQNVTFRCDPISEHNRLYWYRQTLGQGPEFLTYFQNEAQLEKSRLLSDRFSAERPKGSFSTLEIQRTEQGDSAMYLCASSPSLAPQETQYFGPGTRLLVL.

The V and J genes are TRBV10-3 and TRBJ2-3, with 10 bases that match TRBD1. V shed 10 bases, J shed 3 bases, and the junction held 13 bases outside the gene matches. This CDR3 is 16 amino acids long. Germline assignment: CDR1 ENHRY and CDR2 SYGVKD. The CDR3 protein is CATLPATGGWTDTQYF. The CDR3 DNA follows: TGTGCCACCCTTCCCGCGACAGGGGGCTGGACAGATACGCAGTATTTT.

This clone was counted only a few times. The chain links TRBV4-1 to TRBJ1-2; unclear D gene. The germline V and J ends were trimmed by 3 bases and 0 bases, with 14 bases remaining between them. Per germline, CDR1 MGHRA and CDR2 YSYEKL. There are 16 residues in the CDR3. The CDR3 loop reads CASSQAPGVTNYGYTF. CDR3 in DNA: TGCGCCAGCAGCCAGGCCCCCGGGGTTACTAACTATGGCTACACCTTC.

The chain uses TRBV9 and TRBJ1-6; D not certain. Per germline, CDR1 SGDLS and CDR2 YYNGEE. V was pared by 3 bases and J by 10 bases, with 14 bases between. The CDR3 has 14 residues. The CDR3 is CASSARGMDSPLHF. DNA for the CDR3: TGTGCCAGCAGCGCGAGAGGGATGGACTCACCCCTCCACTTT.

This clone was seen only once. The V gene is TRBV27, the J gene TRBJ1-1; D perhaps matches TRBD1 (6 bases). Trimming took 0 bases from V and 0 from J, leaving 11 bases between them. This CDR3 spans 16 amino acids. CDR1 MNHEY and CDR2 SMNVEV come from the germline V gene (reference sequence). As DNA, the CDR3 is TGTGCCAGCAGTTTATCAAGAGGGACACTGAACACTGAAGCTTTCTTT. It yields the protein CASSLSRGTLNTEAFF.

The chain carries TRBV6-5 and TRBJ1-4; TRBD1 matches at 7 bases. This CDR3 region has 13 residues. The ends lost 9 bases at V and 8 bases at J; junction bases unmatched: 9. Germline values: CDR1 MNHEY, CDR2 SVGAGI. CDR3 DNA: TGTGCCAGTCACAGGGGTCGAGGAGAAAAACTGTTTTTT. It specifies CASHRGRGEKLFF.

V and J are TRBV18 and TRBJ2-3; 8 bases are shared with TRBD2. The CDR3 has 15 amino acids. Germline lookup yields CDR1 KGHSH and CDR2 LQKENI. Trimming removed 3 bases from V and 2 bases from J; junction bases left unmatched: 4. In DNA, the CDR3 is TGTGCCAGCTCACCCCTTAGCGGGGACACAGATACGCAGTATTTT. Its translation: CASSPLSGDTDTQYF.

The chain links TRBV10-3 to TRBJ2-7, with D possibly TRBD1 on 6 matching bases. Germline CDR1 ENHRY, CDR2 SYGVKD. The CDR3 is 14 residues long. Deletions cut 6 bases from V and 2 bases from J, with 14 bases between. The CDR3 DNA reads TGTGCCATCAGATCCGGGACACCGACCTACGAGCAGTACTTC. It encodes CAIRSGTPTYEQYF.

This chain uses TRBV28 with TRBJ1-3, with D perhaps matching TRBD1 (6 bases). Germline lookup yields CDR1 MDHEN and CDR2 SYDVKM. The V and J ends lost 5 bases and 4 bases respectively, with 15 bases between them. The CDR3 is made up of 15 amino acids. The CDR3 DNA follows: TGTGCCAGCAGTCAAATTCAGGGGTCGGGAAACACCATATATTTT. This sequence encodes CASSQIQGSGNTIYF.

The chain combines TRBV28 with TRBJ1-5; D is possibly TRBD1 (5 bases). Germline CDR1 reads MDHEN; CDR2 reads SYDVKM. The length of the CDR3 is 15 residues. The V end was cut by 5 bases, the J end by 5 bases, with 16 bases between. This CDR3 reads CASSPLIRADQPQHF. The CDR3 DNA is TGTGCCAGCAGTCCCCTAATCAGGGCTGATCAGCCCCAGCATTTT.

The chain employs TRBV14 and TRBJ1-6, with 7 bases lining up with TRBD1. The V segment lost 1 base and the J segment 4 bases; nucleotides outside the gene matches: 7. The CDR3 has 17 amino acids. CDR1 and CDR2 from the germline V gene are SGHDN and FVKESK. The CDR3 DNA reads as TGTGCCAGCAGCCAAGGAAACCGGGACAGATATAATTCACCCCTCCACTTT. The encoded protein is CASSQGNRDRYNSPLHF.

This clone was found once. This chain joins TRBV5-1 and TRBJ2-5, with D maybe TRBD2 (6 bases). CDR3 size: 12 residues. Between the trimmed V and J ends, which lost 5 bases and 4 bases, there was a span of 9 bases. The germline gives CDR1 SGHRS, CDR2 YFSETQ. CDR3 in amino acids: CASSSGSETQYF. CDR3 coding DNA: TGCGCCAGCAGTAGCGGATCAGAGACCCAGTACTTC. The full variable domain, in which reference TRBV5-1 and TRBJ2-5 provide the parts outside the CDR3, is KAGVTQTPRYLIKTRGQQVTLSCSPISGHRSVSWYQQTPGQGLQFLFEYFSETQRNKGNFPGRFSGRQFSNSRSEMNVSTLELGDSALYLCASSSGSETQYFGPGTRLLVL.

The chain joins TRBV5-1 to TRBJ2-3; D is perhaps TRBD2 (5 bases). The V gene's germline CDR1 is SGHRS and CDR2 YFSETQ. The CDR3 is made up of 15 amino acids. V lost 3 bases and J lost 2, with 13 bases in between. The CDR3, as DNA: TGCGCCAGCAGCTCCTGGACTGAAGTCACAGATACGCAGTATTTT. As protein: CASSSWTEVTDTQYF.

This clone was picked up one time. The chain joins TRBV3-1 (or the pseudogene TRBV3-2) to TRBJ1-2, with D unresolved. The length of the CDR3 is 15 residues. Germline values: CDR1 LGHDT, CDR2 YNNKEL (reference sequence). V was trimmed by 4 bases and J by 5 bases, leaving 17 bases between them. The CDR3 spells CASSRQGSHEYGYTF. The CDR3 nucleotides read TGTGCCAGCAGCCGACAAGGGAGCCACGAATATGGCTACACCTTC.

This chain links TRBV9 with TRBJ2-1; 11 bases match TRBD2. CDR3 length: 16 residues. Unmatched junction bases numbered 5, after V lost 0 bases and J lost 6 bases. Germline V lookup: CDR1 SGDLS, CDR2 YYNGEE. The CDR3 DNA follows: TGTGCCAGCAGCGTAGAGCGTAGCGGGAGGGGCAATGAGCAGTTCTTC. It translates to CASSVERSGRGNEQFF.

V and J are TRBV11-2 and TRBJ2-2; D call uncertain. The CDR3 length is 14 residues. Trimming cost V 2 bases and J 2 bases, with 6 bases left between them. Germline CDR1 SGHAT, CDR2 FQNNGV. The CDR3 DNA sequence: TGTGCCAGCAGCTTAAACAGAAACACCGGGGAGCTGTTTTTT. This sequence encodes CASSLNRNTGELFF.

This rearrangement joins TRBV7-9 to TRBJ1-4; the match to TRBD1 covers 7 bases. Germline V lookup: CDR1 SEHNR, CDR2 FQNEAQ (reference sequence). The CDR3 has 15 amino acids. J lost 8 bases, V lost 5 bases, and 11 bases had no gene match. In nucleotides, the CDR3 is TGTGCCAGCAGCCCAACGAGGGGACAGCTCGAAAAACTGTTTTTT. Translated, it gives CASSPTRGQLEKLFF. The whole variable domain, filled in from reference TRBV7-9 and TRBJ1-4, reads DTGVSQNPRHKITKRGQNVTFRCDPISEHNRLYWYRQTLGQGPEFLTYFQNEAQLEKSRLLSDRFSAERPKGSFSTLEIQRTEQGDSAMYLCASSPTRGQLEKLFFGSGTQLSVL.

This chain uses TRBV2 with TRBJ1-6; D remains ambiguous. V was trimmed by 5 bases and J by 7 bases, leaving 15 bases between them. CDR3 length: 15 amino acids. CDR1 SNHLY and CDR2 FYNNEI come from the germline V gene. In DNA form, the CDR3 reads TGTGCCAGCAGTATCCCTGGCGGCGGCAATTCACCCCTCCACTTT. Encoded protein: CASSIPGGGNSPLHF.

The J gene is TRBJ1-6, the V gene TRBV2; D unclear. The CDR3 covers 13 residues. V lost 5 bases, J lost 4 bases, and 6 bases lay in between. Germline V gene lookup returns CDR1 SNHLY and CDR2 FYNNEI. The CDR3 nucleotides read TGTGCCAGCAGTTTGCAGTATAATTCACCCCTCCACTTT. The encoded protein is CASSLQYNSPLHF.

This chain links TRBV7-7 with TRBJ2-2; the match to TRBD1 covers 10 bases. The CDR3 is made up of 14 amino acids. Losses at the gene ends were 5 bases for V and 9 bases for J; bases not matched to a gene: 6. Germline CDR1 is SSHAT and CDR2 is FNYEAQ (reference sequence). The DNA for the CDR3 is TGTGCCAGCAGCCCAAGGACAGGGGGAAGGGAGCTGTTTTTT. This translates into CASSPRTGGRELFF.

The chain recombines TRBV11-3 with TRBJ2-1; TRBD1 is a possible D gene (6 bases). V lost 4 bases and J lost 7, with 14 bases in between. The germline CDR1 and CDR2 sequences are SGHNT and YENEEA. The CDR3 runs 14 residues. The CDR3 sequence: CASSSGARGNEQFF. The CDR3 DNA is TGTGCCAGCAGCTCAGGGGCGCGCGGAAATGAGCAGTTCTTC.

The rearrangement uses TRBV5-1 and TRBJ2-7; TRBD2 agrees at 11 bases. The germline V gene has CDR1 SGHRS and CDR2 YFSETQ. The CDR3 loop spans 15 amino acids. V lost 4 bases to trimming and J lost 3 bases; unmatched junction nucleotides: 6. CDR3 in amino acids: CASSNGLAGHYEQYF. The CDR3 region has the DNA TGCGCCAGCAGCAATGGACTAGCGGGCCACTACGAGCAGTACTTC.